The rows below give T cell receptor beta chains drawn from one sample of a study of T cell responses to AZD1222 COVID-19 vaccine. The protocol was immunoSEQ multiplex PCR, while the TCRdb copy is restricted to in-frame clones and leaves out a portion. The sample consists of about 110,000 clones, around 90% of them appearing once. Sequenced material: peripheral blood, taken on day 0 of AZD1222 vaccination. The origin of the receptors is an adult in good health. CDR3s include the opening cysteine and the closing phenylalanine or tryptophan. Each record gives: V gene, CDR3 protein.

TRBV4-2,CASSQETDLGRHGEKLFF
TRBV30,CAWRGFKDEQYF
TRBV6-1,CASSEVRDEQYF
TRBV9,CAIQGGREKDTGELFF
TRBV28,CASSLILAGGAYEQFF
TRBV19,CASSPRLAGGQETQYF
TRBV19,CASNPGNSGTDTQYF
TRBV12-3/TRBV12-4,CASRLYSANGYTF
TRBV19,CASNIGNTEAFF
TRBV6-2/TRBV6-3,CASSYSGGRRTGELFF
TRBV5-6,CASSSGTGSPGELFF
TRBV7-8,CASSLRGAGVSSYNEQFF
TRBV3-1/TRBV3-2,CASSQSSPQGTGTEAFF
TRBV5-4,CASSVDPGPNTGELFF
TRBV18,CASSTRSASESYNEQFF
TRBV15,CATSRDGNYGYTF
TRBV7-7,CASSLGRGRSDTQYF
TRBV4-3,CASSQDRSGEYEQYF
TRBV6-2/TRBV6-3,CASSSLGSLDYGYTF
TRBV7-3,CASSEGAGEAFF
TRBV5-1,CASSLLIREGGYEQYF
TRBV24-1,CATSEGTGELFF
TRBV19,CASSSVVGTGELFF
TRBV18,CASSPSTTTGYGYTF
TRBV10-1,CASSPSRGREGADTQYF
TRBV11-2,CASSLGHDRPNTGELFF
TRBV10-3,CAIRGTGTTYEQYF
TRBV2,CASSEQENTEAFF
TRBV5-6,CASSIGLAGGETQYF
TRBV19,CASTPRGQGGDTQYF
TRBV28,CASRGTATGELFF
TRBV4-3,CASSQGLLVGNQPQHF
TRBV13,CASSIGQGYTGELFF
TRBV4-3,CASSAQGGGGYGYTF
TRBV18,CASSTTSGSSYNEQFF
TRBV30,CAWSWAQNTEAFF
TRBV4-1,CASSQEDPRLTAKNIQYF
TRBV4-3,CASSPTSGFYNEQFF
TRBV9,CASSVEVVGNEQFF